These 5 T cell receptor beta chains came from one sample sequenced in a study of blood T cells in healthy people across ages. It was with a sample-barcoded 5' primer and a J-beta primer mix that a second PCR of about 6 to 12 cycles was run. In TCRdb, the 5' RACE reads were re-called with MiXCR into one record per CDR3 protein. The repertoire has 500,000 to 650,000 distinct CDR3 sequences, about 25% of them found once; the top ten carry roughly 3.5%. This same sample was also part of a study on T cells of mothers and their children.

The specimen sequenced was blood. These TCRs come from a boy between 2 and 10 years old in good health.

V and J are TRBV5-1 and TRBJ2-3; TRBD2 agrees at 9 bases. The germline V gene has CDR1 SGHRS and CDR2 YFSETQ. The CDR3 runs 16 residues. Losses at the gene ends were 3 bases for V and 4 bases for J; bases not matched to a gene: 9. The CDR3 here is CASSSELAGVADTQYF. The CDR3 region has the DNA TGCGCCAGCAGCTCAGAACTAGCGGGCGTGGCAGATACGCAGTATTTT.

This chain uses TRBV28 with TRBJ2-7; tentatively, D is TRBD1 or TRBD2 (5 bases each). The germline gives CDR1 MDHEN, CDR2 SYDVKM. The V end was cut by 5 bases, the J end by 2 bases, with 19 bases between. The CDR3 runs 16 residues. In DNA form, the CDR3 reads TGTGCCAGCAGTACCCGCTGGGACGCCTTAACCTACGAGCAGTACTTC. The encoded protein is CASSTRWDALTYEQYF. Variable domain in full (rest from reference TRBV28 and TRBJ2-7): DVKVTQSSRYLVKRTGEKVFLECVQDMDHENMFWYRQDPGLGLRLIYFSYDVKMKEKGDIPEGYSVSREKKERFSLILESASTNQTSMYLCASSTRWDALTYEQYFGPGTRLTVT.

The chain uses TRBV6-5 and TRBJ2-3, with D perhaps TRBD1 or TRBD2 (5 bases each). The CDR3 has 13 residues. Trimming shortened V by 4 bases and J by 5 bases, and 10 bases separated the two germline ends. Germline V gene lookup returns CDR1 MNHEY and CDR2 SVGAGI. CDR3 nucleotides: TGTGCCAGCAGTTCGAGGGGCGGAGATACGCAGTATTTT. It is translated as CASSSRGGDTQYF.

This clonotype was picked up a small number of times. CDR3 sequence (DNA): TGTGCCAGCAGACCTCATGTGGTAGGGGTCCGATACAATGAGCAGTTCTTC. Protein sequence: CASRPHVVGVRYNEQFF. The V gene is TRBV6-1, the J gene TRBJ2-1; D perhaps matches TRBD1 (5 bases). Germline V gene lookup returns CDR1 MNHNS and CDR2 SASEGT. The CDR3 spans 17 residues. Trimming removed 6 bases from V and 4 bases from J, with 22 bases in between.

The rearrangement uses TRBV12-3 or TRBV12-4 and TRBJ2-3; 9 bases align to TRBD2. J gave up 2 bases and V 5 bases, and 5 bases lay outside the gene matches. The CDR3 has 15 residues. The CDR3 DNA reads TGTGCCAGCAGTAGACGACTAGCGGTCACAGATACGCAGTATTTT. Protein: CASSRRLAVTDTQYF.